Listed here are 21 T cell receptor beta chains from one sample, sequenced in a study of post-analysis software for immune sequencing data. General study points: TRBV5-6, TRBV5-1 and TRBV20-1 belonged to a set of five TRBV segments that were more frequent in patients than controls.

The library was made from cDNA and included unique molecular identifiers. TCRdb re-derived calls from the PCR reads in MiXCR, one entry per CDR3 protein. The table has 600,000 to 750,000 distinct CDR3 sequences, around 64% seen once. These receptors' antigens are unknown. What was sequenced was blood. The receptors stem from a girl between 2 and 10 years old with multiple sclerosis.

The rearrangement uses TRBV2 and TRBJ1-2; 9 bases line up with TRBD1. V lost 6 bases, J lost 3 bases, and 11 bases stayed unmatched. The CDR3 covers 16 residues. Germline V CDR1 and CDR2: SNHLY, FYNNEI. The DNA of the CDR3 is TGTGCCAGCAGCGAAAGCGGGACAGGGCCTGACTATGGCTACACCTTC. Residues: CASSESGTGPDYGYTF.

This chain connects TRBV6-5 to TRBJ1-1; tentatively, D is TRBD1 (6 bases). V gave up 2 bases and J gave up 8 bases, with 6 bases separating them. This CDR3 has 11 residues. Germline values: CDR1 MNHEY, CDR2 SVGAGI. The CDR3 coding sequence is TGTGCCAGCAGTTACACAGGGGAAGCTTTCTTT. The encoded protein is CASSYTGEAFF.

This clonotype was recorded a few times. The chain uses TRBV27 and TRBJ2-1, with 8 bases lining up with TRBD2. The CDR3 runs to 18 residues. CDR1 is MNHEY and CDR2 is SMNVEV in the germline V gene (reference sequence). V lost 2 bases to trimming and J lost 5 bases; unmatched junction nucleotides: 14. The CDR3 sequence is CASSLGRTSSPRHNEQFF. Here the CDR3 DNA reads TGTGCCAGCAGTTTAGGCAGGACTAGCAGCCCTAGACACAATGAGCAGTTCTTC.

Of note for this clonotype: At one boundary the junction diverges from the germline segment, which might be a read error. The CDR3 DNA follows: TGCGCCAGCAGCCAACCGGGACACCGGGACACTGAAGCTTTCTTT. It specifies CASSQPGHRDTEAFF. The chain employs TRBV14 and TRBJ1-1; TRBD1 might be the D (6 bases). Germline values: CDR1 SGHDN, CDR2 FVKESK. The CDR3 covers 15 residues.

V usage is TRBV30 and J usage is TRBJ2-1, with 8 bases matching TRBD2. The CDR3 totals 16 residues. Germline V CDR1 and CDR2: GTSNPN, SVGIG (reference sequence). V was pared by 1 base and J by 1 base, with 6 bases of the junction left unmatched. The CDR3 region has the DNA TGTGCCTGGAGTGGATCCGGGACTAGTTCCTACAATGAGCAGTTCTTC. Protein product: CAWSGSGTSSYNEQFF. Filled out from reference TRBV30 and TRBJ2-1, the complete variable domain reads SQTIHQWPATLVQPVGSPLSLECTVEGTSNPNLYWYRQAAGRGLQLLFYSVGIGQISSEVPQNLSASRPQDRQFILSSKKLLLSDSGFYLCAWSGSGTSSYNEQFFGPGTRLTVL.

The chain employs TRBV12-3 or TRBV12-4 and TRBJ2-5, with D tentatively TRBD1 or TRBD2 (5 bases each). V was clipped by 5 bases and J by 0 bases, with 16 bases between them. This CDR3 region has 16 residues. DNA for the CDR3: TGTGCCAGCAGTCTCCCTGGGGCAGCGGACCAAGAGACCCAGTACTTC. As protein: CASSLPGAADQETQYF.

This chain links TRBV7-2 with TRBJ2-7; D is possibly TRBD2 (5 bases). The J call is in doubt because the DNA end fits TRBJ2-5 better. CDR1 and CDR2 (germline): SGHTA, FQGNSA. The CDR3 runs to 15 residues. CDR3 DNA: TGTGCCAGCAGCTTAGCGGGCACCGCGGGAGAGACCCAGTACTTC. This sequence encodes CASSLAGTAGETQYF.

This clonotype showed up just a few times. The CDR3 DNA sequence: TGCAGCGTTCGGACGGTCATCCAAGAGACCCAGTACTTC. Its translation: CSVRTVIQETQYF. The V and J genes are TRBV29-1 and TRBJ2-5; D gene uncertain. Trimming shortened V by 5 bases and J by 1 base, and 11 bases separated the two germline ends. Germline loops: CDR1 SQVTM, CDR2 ANQGSEA. The CDR3 has 13 residues. Full variable domain (remainder filled in from reference TRBV29-1 and TRBJ2-5): SAVISQKPSRDICQRGTSLTIQCQVDSQVTMMFWYRQQPGQSLTLIATANQGSEATYESGFVIDKFPISRPNLTFSTLTVSNMSPEDSSIYLCSVRTVIQETQYFGPGTRLLVL.

As for this clonotype: At one boundary the junction diverges from the germline segment, which might be a read error. The V call is TRBV5-1, the J call TRBJ1-4, with D uncertain. CDR1 is SGHRS, CDR2 YFSETQ, per germline. The CDR3 contains 16 residues. CDR3 bases: TGCGTCAGCAGCTTTTTCCCATCAGGCCCTAATGAAAAACTGTTTTTT. Protein product: CVSSFFPSGPNEKLFF.

CDR3 nucleotide sequence: TGCAGTGCTAGAGCGGGAAGCGGATACAATGAGCAGTTCTTC. It is translated as CSARAGSGYNEQFF. The chain combines TRBV20-1 with TRBJ2-1; perhaps TRBD2 as D (5 bases). CDR3 length: 14 residues. Germline assignment: CDR1 DFQATT and CDR2 SNEGSKA (reference sequence). V lost 1 base and J lost 4, with 11 bases in between.

In the case of this clonotype: One end of the junction is discordant with germline, which a read error may explain. The J gene is TRBJ1-5, the V gene TRBV3-1; D ambiguous. Germline V gives CDR1 LGHDT, CDR2 YNNKEL (reference sequence). The CDR3 is made up of 14 amino acids. The CDR3: CASRQVSSNQPQHF. The DNA of the CDR3 is TGTGCCAGCAGACAAGTGAGTAGCAATCAGCCCCAGCATTTT.

The J gene is TRBJ2-5, the V gene TRBV7-9; a possible D gene is TRBD2 (7 bases). The CDR3 runs 13 residues. The V end lost 4 bases, the J end lost 11 bases, and 17 bases lay between the germline ends. Germline CDR1 SEHNR, CDR2 FQNEAQ (reference sequence). This chain's CDR3 is CASSWTGGREQYF. The DNA for the CDR3 is TGTGCCAGCAGCTGGACGGGGGGCCGGGAGCAGTACTTC.

This sequence joins TRBV12-3 or TRBV12-4 and TRBJ1-1; the D gene is possibly TRBD1 (5 bases). V lost 7 bases and J lost 5, with 20 bases in between. This CDR3 has 15 residues. CDR3 nucleotide sequence: TGTGCCAGCAAACTATCGGACGGCCCAGGGACTGAAGCTTTCTTT. Its translation: CASKLSDGPGTEAFF.

In this sample, this clonotype turned up a few times. The gene calls are TRBV29-1 and TRBJ2-7, with D hard to call. Looked up from germline, CDR1 is SQVTM and CDR2 is ANQGSEA. V lost 4 bases, J lost 1 base, and 11 bases lay in between. The CDR3 sequence is 13 residues long. For the CDR3, the DNA is TGCAGCGTTGTGAGGACGGCTTCCTACGAGCAGTACTTC. Translation: CSVVRTASYEQYF.

The gene calls are TRBV29-1 and TRBJ2-5, with TRBD1 identical over 9 bases. The V gene end was trimmed by 4 bases and the J gene end by 5 bases; junction bases not matched to a gene: 5. Germline-derived CDR1 and CDR2 are SQVTM and ANQGSEA. CDR3 length: 13 residues. The CDR3 here is CSVVGDRDETQYF. CDR3 nucleotides: TGCAGCGTTGTGGGGGACAGGGATGAGACCCAGTACTTC.

The chain is built from TRBV5-1 and TRBJ1-6; D uncertain. This CDR3 spans 16 amino acids. Germline V lookup: CDR1 SGHRS, CDR2 YFSETQ. V was clipped by 0 bases and J by 13 bases, with 20 bases between them. The CDR3: CASSLGGFEGMRPLHF. The DNA for the CDR3 is TGCGCCAGCAGCTTGGGCGGGTTCGAAGGGATGCGGCCCCTCCACTTT.

This clonotype was observed a few times. The chain recombines TRBV7-3 with TRBJ2-1; 8 nucleotides match TRBD2. V shed 2 bases, J shed 4 bases, and the junction held 19 bases outside the gene matches. The CDR3 spans 20 residues. Germline values: CDR1 SGHTA, CDR2 FQGTGA. CDR3 bases: TGTGCCAGCAGCTTACGAGCTCGACGGGCGGGACTAGTGGGGTACAATGAGCAGTTCTTC. Translation: CASSLRARRAGLVGYNEQFF.

This chain uses TRBV5-6 with TRBJ2-4; 8 nucleotides match TRBD1. Looked up from germline, CDR1 is SGHDT and CDR2 is YYEEEE. The CDR3 consists of 14 residues. The V gene end was trimmed by 4 bases and the J gene end by 5 bases; junction bases not matched to a gene: 5. DNA of the CDR3: TGTGCCAGCAGCCTCGGACAGGGCCAAAACATTCAGTACTTC. Amino acid sequence: CASSLGQGQNIQYF.

The chain carries TRBV11-3 and TRBJ2-7; 10 nucleotides line up with TRBD2. Near its end, the DNA agrees better with TRBJ2-5, so the J call may be wrong. The CDR3 runs to 16 residues. Germline V CDR1 and CDR2: SGHNT, YENEEA. The CDR3, as DNA: TGTGCCAGCAGCCCCCTCGAGCGGGGGGGCCCCGAGACCCAGTACTTC. It codes for CASSPLERGGPETQYF.

V usage is TRBV24-1 and J usage is TRBJ1-1; weak D call: TRBD1 (5 bases). The germline CDR1 and CDR2 sequences are KGHDR and SFDVKD. There are 17 residues in the CDR3. V lost 2 bases and J lost 6, with 21 bases in between. The CDR3 DNA follows: TGTGCCACCAGTGATTCGGGGTGGGGGGAGGGAGGATCTGAAGCTTTCTTT. Its protein is CATSDSGWGEGGSEAFF.

A note on this clonotype: At one end, the junction sequence differs from germline, possibly due to a read error. The chain recombines TRBV28 with TRBJ2-7; 8 nucleotides match TRBD1. This CDR3 is 16 amino acids long. Germline loops: CDR1 MDHEN, CDR2 SYDVKM. CDR3 nucleotides: TGTGCCAGCAAACCGGGCGGGACAGGCGATTTCCACGAGCAGGACTTC. Encoded protein: CASKPGGTGDFHEQDF.